This T cell receptor (beta chain) was captured by sequencing in a study of blood T cell repertoires in COVID-19. Study at large: T cells, B-cell-depleted T cells, or PBMCs supplied cDNA or gDNA.

Only in-frame clones appear in the TCRdb table, and some are missing; sequencing was by immunoSEQ multiplex PCR. This table has 200,000 to 250,000 clones, 70% to 85% appearing once. Trimming took 4 bases from V and 8 from J, leaving 14 bases between them. The CDR3 contains 14 residues. The germline V gene has CDR1 KGHDR and CDR2 SFDVKD. Participants, about 18 to 100 years old, spanned under 25 US areas. Cohorts were based on clinical histories the participants reported. This sequence was found in a man in his 60s who had recovered from COVID-19. The chain has TRBV24-1 and TRBJ2-1; maybe TRBD2 (6 bases). The specimen sequenced was PBMCs or T cells enriched from blood (not recorded which). The CDR3 here is CATSDRGIWDEQFF. As DNA, the CDR3 is TGTGCCACCAGTGACCGGGGGATATGGGATGAGCAGTTCTTC.